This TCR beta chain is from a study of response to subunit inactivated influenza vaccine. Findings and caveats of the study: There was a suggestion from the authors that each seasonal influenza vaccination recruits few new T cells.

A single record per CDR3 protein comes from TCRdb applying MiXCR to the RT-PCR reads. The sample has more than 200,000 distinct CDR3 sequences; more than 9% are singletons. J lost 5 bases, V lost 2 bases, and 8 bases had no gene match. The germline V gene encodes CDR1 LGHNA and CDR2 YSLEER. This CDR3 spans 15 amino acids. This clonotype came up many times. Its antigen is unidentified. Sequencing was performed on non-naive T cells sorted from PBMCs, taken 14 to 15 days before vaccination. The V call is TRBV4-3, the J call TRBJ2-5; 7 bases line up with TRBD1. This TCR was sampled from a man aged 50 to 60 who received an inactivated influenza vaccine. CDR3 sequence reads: CASSQTRGQDETQYF. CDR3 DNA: TGCGCCAGCAGCCAAACGAGGGGGCAGGATGAGACCCAGTACTTC.